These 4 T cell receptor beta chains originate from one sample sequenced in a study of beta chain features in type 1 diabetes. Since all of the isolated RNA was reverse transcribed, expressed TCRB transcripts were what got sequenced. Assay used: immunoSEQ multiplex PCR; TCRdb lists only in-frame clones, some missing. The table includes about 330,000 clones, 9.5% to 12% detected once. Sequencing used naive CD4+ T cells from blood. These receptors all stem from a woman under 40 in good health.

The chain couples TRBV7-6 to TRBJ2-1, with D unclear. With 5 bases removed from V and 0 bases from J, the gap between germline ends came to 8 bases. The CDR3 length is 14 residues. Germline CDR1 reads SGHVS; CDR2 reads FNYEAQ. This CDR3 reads CASSTRVSYNEQFF. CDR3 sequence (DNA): TGTGCCAGCAGCACTCGGGTCTCCTACAATGAGCAGTTCTTC.

CDR3 in amino acids: CASSLKVLSGFTDTQYF. In nucleotides, the CDR3 is TGCGCCAGCAGCTTGAAGGTGTTGAGCGGGTTCACAGATACGCAGTATTTT. V usage is TRBV5-1 and J usage is TRBJ2-3; D perhaps matches TRBD2 (6 bases). The CDR3 length is 17 residues. Germline CDR1 reads SGHRS; CDR2 reads YFSETQ. The germline V and J ends were trimmed by 1 base and 2 bases, with 17 bases remaining between them.

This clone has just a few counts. For the CDR3, the DNA is TGTGCCAGCAGTTATTCCGGCCGGGGGAGTAGGGAAAAACTGTTTTTT. Translated: CASSYSGRGSREKLFF. J is TRBJ1-4 and V is TRBV6-5, with a possible D match to TRBD1 (5 bases). The CDR3 is 16 residues long. Germline V CDR1 and CDR2: MNHEY, SVGAGI. V was cut by 3 bases and J by 8 bases, with 19 bases left in between.

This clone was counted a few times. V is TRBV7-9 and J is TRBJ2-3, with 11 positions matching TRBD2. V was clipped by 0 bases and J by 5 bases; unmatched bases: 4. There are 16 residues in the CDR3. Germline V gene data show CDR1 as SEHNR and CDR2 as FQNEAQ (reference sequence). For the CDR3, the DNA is TGTGCCAGCAGCTTAGCACAACTAGCGGGAGAAGATACGCAGTATTTT. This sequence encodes CASSLAQLAGEDTQYF.